This T cell receptor (beta chain) was sequenced for a study of beta chain features in type 1 diabetes. Study-wide points: Patients' naive, central memory and regulatory TCRB repertoires appeared more alike than those of healthy donors. Whether TCRB rearrangement is influenced by HLA type was left unresolved in this analysis. Type 1 diabetes patients had TCRB CDR3s that were shorter (moderately but significantly so) in all four CD4+ subsets. Sequencing the cDNA could make cells with high TCR expression show up more than they should.

In total, each donor contributed a single heparinised blood draw that averaged about 120 mL. As every portion of the isolated RNA was reverse transcribed, the sequencing read expressed TCRB transcripts. Some clones are missing from TCRdb's copy, which holds only in-frame ones; the method was immunoSEQ multiplex PCR. The table shows nearly 700,000 clones, with 13% occurring only once. Worth noting for this clone: Its antigen remains unidentified.

The V gene lost 9 bases and the J gene lost 1 base, with 6 bases spanning the gap. The length of the CDR3 is 11 residues. Sequencing used naive CD4+ T cells from blood. This receptor was identified in a man aged 18 to 30 with type 1 diabetes. The chain has TRBV23-1 and TRBJ1-2; no clear D. TRBV23-1 is noted as an ORF with a role that remains uncertain. CDR3 nucleotide sequence: TGCGCCAGGGCGTGTAACTATGGCTACACCTTC. Translation gives CARACNYGYTF.